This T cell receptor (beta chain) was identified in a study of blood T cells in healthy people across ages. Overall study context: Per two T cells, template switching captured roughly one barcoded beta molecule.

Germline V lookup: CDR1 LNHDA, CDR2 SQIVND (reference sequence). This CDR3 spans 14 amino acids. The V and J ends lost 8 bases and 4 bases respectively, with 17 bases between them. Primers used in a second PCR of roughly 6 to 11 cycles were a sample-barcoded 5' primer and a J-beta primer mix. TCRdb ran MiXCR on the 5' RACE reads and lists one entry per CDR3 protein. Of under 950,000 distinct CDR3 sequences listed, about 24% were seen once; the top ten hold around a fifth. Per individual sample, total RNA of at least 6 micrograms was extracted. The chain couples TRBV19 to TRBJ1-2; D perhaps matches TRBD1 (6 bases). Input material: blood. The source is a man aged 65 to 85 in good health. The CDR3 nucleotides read TGTGCCAGTGATACACAGGGTGTCGGCTATGGCTACACCTTC. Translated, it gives CASDTQGVGYGYTF.